This passage covers 30 T cell receptor beta chains from one sample sequenced in a study of cytomegalovirus exposure and HLA in healthy donors. PCR involved 60 Vbeta and 13 Jbeta primers. Data came from immunoSEQ multiplex PCR; TCRdb stores just in-frame clones and leaves some out. The table has around 130,000 clones, around 74% seen once. The sample comprised PBMCs. All receptors derive from a woman aged 45-65 years in good health and CMV-seropositive.

The chain couples TRBV27 to TRBJ1-1, with 7 positions matching TRBD1. J gave up 10 bases and V 5 bases, and 10 bases lay outside the gene matches. Per the germline V gene, CDR1 is MNHEY and CDR2 is SMNVEV (reference sequence). The CDR3 has 13 residues. The CDR3 loop reads CASSETDRDLAFF. As DNA, the CDR3 is TGTGCCAGCAGTGAAACCGACAGGGATCTAGCTTTCTTT.

In DNA form, the CDR3 reads TGTGCCAGCAGGCCCGGGACTCGGGTAGAGACCCAGTACTTC. Its translation: CASRPGTRVETQYF. The chain couples TRBV7-2 to TRBJ2-5; TRBD2 is a possible D gene (6 bases). The CDR3 has 14 amino acids. V lost 6 bases to trimming and J lost 4 bases, with 15 bases between them. Per germline, CDR1 SGHTA and CDR2 FQGNSA.

With regard to this clone: Other DNA sequences in the sample encode the same CDR3. This chain connects TRBV11-3 to TRBJ2-3, with 8 bases aligning to TRBD2. The V and J ends lost 6 bases and 5 bases, in that order; junction bases with no gene match: 10. Germline CDR1 and CDR2: SGHNT and YENEEA. This CDR3 spans 15 amino acids. The CDR3 is CASSRDGGGLDTQYF. CDR3 DNA: TGTGCCAGCAGTCGTGACGGGGGGGGCCTAGATACGCAGTATTTT.

This clone was seen only once. The V and J genes are TRBV29-1 and TRBJ2-5, with 7 bases identical to TRBD1. This CDR3 spans 15 amino acids. V lost 7 bases, J lost 2 bases, and 13 bases stayed unmatched. Germline V lookup: CDR1 SQVTM, CDR2 ANQGSEA. The CDR3 coding sequence is TGCAGCGCTGATACCGGGACAGTAACGCAAGAGACCCAGTACTTC. The encoded protein is CSADTGTVTQETQYF. Together with reference TRBV29-1 and TRBJ2-5, the CDR3 gives the full variable domain: SAVISQKPSRDICQRGTSLTIQCQVDSQVTMMFWYRQQPGQSLTLIATANQGSEATYESGFVIDKFPISRPNLTFSTLTVSNMSPEDSSIYLCSADTGTVTQETQYFGPGTRLLVL.

The V gene is TRBV6-5, the J gene TRBJ2-7; a possible D gene is TRBD2 (5 bases). CDR1 and CDR2 from the germline V gene are MNHEY and SVGAGI. There are 15 residues in the CDR3. Trimming took off 5 bases at V and 4 bases at J, with 18 bases between the two ends. The CDR3 nucleotides are TGTGCCAGCAGTCAAGTACTGGGGAGCCATTACGAGCAGTACTTC. Protein: CASSQVLGSHYEQYF.

The V call is TRBV5-4, the J call TRBJ2-3; TRBD2 matches 8 bases. The CDR3 has 13 residues. Germline CDR1 SGHNT, CDR2 YYREEE (reference sequence). Trimming at V came to 7 bases and at J to 6 bases, leaving 7 bases not matched to a gene. CDR3 protein: CASAGGPADTQYF. The DNA of the CDR3 is TGTGCCAGCGCGGGGGGCCCCGCGGATACGCAGTATTTT.

The CDR3 DNA is TGTGCCACCCTAGCGGGGCCAGAGACCCAGTACTTC. The encoded protein is CATLAGPETQYF. The gene calls are TRBV7-8 and TRBJ2-5; 9 nucleotides match TRBD2. Per the germline V gene, CDR1 is SGHVS and CDR2 is FQNEAQ. The CDR3 covers 12 residues. Germline trimming cut 10 bases from V and 4 bases from J; bases unmatched to any gene: 4.

The J gene is TRBJ2-5, the V gene TRBV15; D call uncertain. Trimming pared 5 bases from V and 1 base from J, leaving 8 bases between. The CDR3 is 13 residues long. Germline CDR1 and CDR2: LNHNV and YYDKDF (reference sequence). The CDR3 coding sequence is TGTGCCACCAGCTTACACCTCCAAGAGACCCAGTACTTC. Translated, it gives CATSLHLQETQYF.

The chain carries TRBV6-5 and TRBJ2-3, with 8 bases matching TRBD2. Unmatched junction bases numbered 6, after V lost 3 bases and J lost 7 bases. The CDR3 spans 14 residues. Germline-derived CDR1 and CDR2 are MNHEY and SVGAGI. Here the CDR3 reads CASSYSRGGHTQYF. The DNA for the CDR3 is TGTGCCAGCAGTTATTCCCGGGGGGGGCATACGCAGTATTTT.

The V and J genes are TRBV5-6 and TRBJ1-1; 9 bases match TRBD1. V gave up 2 bases and J gave up 6 bases; unmatched junction bases: 8. The CDR3 consists of 15 residues. Germline CDR1 reads SGHDT; CDR2 reads YYEEEE. In DNA form, the CDR3 reads TGTGCCAGCAGCTTACCCGGGACAGGGTCATCTGAAGCTTTCTTT. It specifies CASSLPGTGSSEAFF. Using reference TRBV5-6 and TRBJ1-1 for the parts outside the CDR3, the full variable domain is DAGVTQSPTHLIKTRGQQVTLRCSPKSGHDTVSWYQQALGQGPQFIFQYYEEEERQRGNFPDRFSGHQFPNYSSELNVNALLLGDSALYLCASSLPGTGSSEAFFGQGTRLTVV.

The CDR3 here is CASSFYLPTVTGYTF. Written as DNA, the CDR3 is TGTGCCAGCAGTTTTTACCTGCCTACAGTAACGGGCTACACCTTC. J is TRBJ1-2 and V is TRBV27; no clear D. CDR3 length equals 15 residues. Trimming shortened V by 3 bases and J by 8 bases, and 19 bases separated the two germline ends. Germline CDR1 MNHEY, CDR2 SMNVEV (reference sequence).

This clone was seen more than once but under ten times. The chain combines TRBV9 with TRBJ2-1, with TRBD1 matching 8 bases. The trim removed 2 bases at V and 2 bases at J, leaving 6 bases unmatched. The CDR3 has 16 amino acids. Germline V gives CDR1 SGDLS, CDR2 YYNGEE. In DNA, the CDR3 is TGTGCCAGCAGCGTCCCAGACAGGGGACCCTACAATGAGCAGTTCTTC. Translated, it gives CASSVPDRGPYNEQFF.

This sequence joins TRBV4-2 and TRBJ1-3, with D unresolved. Germline V gene data show CDR1 as LGHNA and CDR2 as YNFKEQ. The length of the CDR3 is 14 residues. The V end was cut by 1 base, the J end by 4 bases, with 8 bases between. CDR3 protein: CASSQGGQGNTIYF. The CDR3 region has the DNA TGTGCCAGCAGCCAAGGAGGGCAAGGAAACACCATATATTTT.

This chain links TRBV5-5 with TRBJ2-7; TRBD1 is a possible D gene (6 bases). Germline-derived CDR1 and CDR2 are SGHKS and YYEKEE (reference sequence). The CDR3 loop spans 12 amino acids. Deletions cut 6 bases from V and 3 bases from J, with 10 bases between. CDR3 DNA sequence: TGTGCCAGCACTGGACAGCACTACGAGCAGTACTTC. It encodes CASTGQHYEQYF.

The rearrangement joins TRBV11-2 to TRBJ1-1, with TRBD1 identical over 8 bases. The CDR3 length is 14 residues. The trim removed 3 bases at V and 5 bases at J, leaving 5 bases unmatched. Germline V gene lookup returns CDR1 SGHAT and CDR2 FQNNGV. In DNA, the CDR3 is TGTGCCAGCAGCTTCAGGGGGCGTACGACTGAAGCTTTCTTT. Protein sequence: CASSFRGRTTEAFF.

The V and J genes are TRBV10-3 and TRBJ1-2, with 8 bases aligning to TRBD1. Germline CDR1 ENHRY, CDR2 SYGVKD. The CDR3 contains 14 residues. V gave up 4 bases and J gave up 2 bases; unmatched junction bases: 3. The CDR3 DNA sequence: TGTGCCATCAGTGGGACAGGGTCCAACTATGGCTACACCTTC. This codes for CAISGTGSNYGYTF.

This clone was recorded only once. This chain links TRBV7-9 with TRBJ1-3; 8 nucleotides align to TRBD1. V gave up 5 bases and J gave up 0 bases; unmatched junction bases: 12. Germline CDR1 is SEHNR and CDR2 is FQNEAQ (reference sequence). The CDR3 is made up of 18 amino acids. CDR3 DNA sequence: TGTGCCAGCAGCAGTCTACGGACAGGGATGAGCTCTGGAAACACCATATATTTT. It encodes CASSSLRTGMSSGNTIYF. Full variable domain (remainder filled in from reference TRBV7-9 and TRBJ1-3): DTGVSQNPRHKITKRGQNVTFRCDPISEHNRLYWYRQTLGQGPEFLTYFQNEAQLEKSRLLSDRFSAERPKGSFSTLEIQRTEQGDSAMYLCASSSLRTGMSSGNTIYFGEGSWLTVV.

The V gene is TRBV27, the J gene TRBJ2-7, with a weak D call TRBD2 (6 bases). The CDR3 consists of 11 residues. The V gene's germline CDR1 is MNHEY and CDR2 SMNVEV (reference sequence). V was cut by 8 bases and J by 5 bases, with 10 bases left in between. CDR3 sequence: CASSSGDEQYF. The CDR3 DNA follows: TGTGCCAGCTCATCGGGAGACGAGCAGTACTTC.

This chain joins TRBV19 and TRBJ2-1; TRBD2 agrees at 9 bases. The V segment lost 5 bases and the J segment 0 bases; nucleotides outside the gene matches: 5. The germline V gene encodes CDR1 LNHDA and CDR2 SQIVND (reference sequence). CDR3 size: 16 residues. CDR3 region: CASSDLAGSSYNEQFF. CDR3 nucleotide sequence: TGTGCCAGTAGTGATCTAGCGGGGAGCTCCTACAATGAGCAGTTCTTC.

The sample holds one count of this clone. The chain combines TRBV2 with TRBJ2-1; the match to TRBD2 covers 7 bases. Germline V gene sequence: CDR1 SNHLY, CDR2 FYNNEI. V gave up 10 bases and J gave up 9 bases; unmatched junction bases: 9. This CDR3 region has 12 residues. CDR3 protein: CATGGGRVEQFF. Here the CDR3 DNA reads TGTGCCACTGGGGGTGGGAGGGTTGAGCAGTTCTTC.

This clone turned up a few times. This chain connects TRBV11-1 to TRBJ2-7; TRBD1 agrees at 9 bases. There are 14 residues in the CDR3. V shed 5 bases and J 5 bases; nucleotides not matched to a gene: 7. Germline CDR1 and CDR2: SGHAT and FQDESV (reference sequence). CDR3 DNA sequence: TGTGCCAGCAGCCGACAGGGGGGGCCTCACGAGCAGTACTTC. Protein: CASSRQGGPHEQYF.

This chain uses TRBV5-4 with TRBJ2-2; 15 nucleotides match TRBD2. Germline V gene sequence: CDR1 SGHNT, CDR2 YYREEE (reference sequence). The CDR3 contains 17 residues. V lost 4 bases to trimming and J lost 7 bases; unmatched junction nucleotides: 8. The CDR3 loop reads CASSVGLAGGPGGELFF. CDR3 bases: TGTGCCAGCAGCGTTGGACTAGCGGGGGGGCCGGGCGGGGAGCTGTTTTTT.

The rearrangement joins TRBV5-1 to TRBJ2-5; 16 bases align to TRBD2. Germline loops: CDR1 SGHRS, CDR2 YFSETQ. V was clipped by 4 bases and J by 4 bases; unmatched bases: 7. This CDR3 has 17 residues. The CDR3 bases are TGCGCCAGCAGCGGGGGACTAGCGGGGGGGCCGGGAGAGACCCAGTACTTC. Protein product: CASSGGLAGGPGETQYF.

This clone was counted between two and nine times. V is TRBV7-9 and J is TRBJ1-1; D unresolved. The germline V gene encodes CDR1 SEHNR and CDR2 FQNEAQ (reference sequence). The V end lost 5 bases, the J end lost 1 base, and 8 bases lay between the germline ends. CDR3 length: 13 residues. Here the CDR3 reads CASSPGGNTEAFF. As DNA, the CDR3 is TGTGCCAGCAGCCCCGGCGGGAACACTGAAGCTTTCTTT.

The CDR3 here is CASSLVSTAGQGGNTIYF. CDR3 nucleotide sequence: TGCGCCAGCAGCTTGGTCTCGACCGCGGGACAGGGGGGAAACACCATATATTTT. This chain uses TRBV5-1 with TRBJ1-3; 10 positions agree with TRBD1. The CDR3 has 18 residues. Trimming at V came to 0 bases and at J to 4 bases, leaving 10 bases not matched to a gene. Looked up from germline, CDR1 is SGHRS and CDR2 is YFSETQ.

CDR3 residues: CAAARDSEQYF. CDR3 DNA sequence: TGTGCCGCCGCTCGGGACTCTGAGCAGTACTTC. J is TRBJ2-7 and V is TRBV10-3; D is perhaps TRBD2 (6 bases). The CDR3 runs to 11 residues. CDR1 is ENHRY and CDR2 is SYGVKD in the germline V gene. V lost 11 bases, J lost 7 bases, and 15 bases lay in between.

In nucleotides, the CDR3 is TGTGCCAGCAGCTCCCGCAGGCTAGAGACCCAGTACTTC. Its translation: CASSSRRLETQYF. The chain combines TRBV11-3 with TRBJ2-5; D gene unclear. The germline V gene has CDR1 SGHNT and CDR2 YENEEA. Deletions cut 4 bases from V and 4 bases from J, with 10 bases between. CDR3 size: 13 residues.

This clone was recorded a few times. The V gene is TRBV10-3, the J gene TRBJ2-7, with D possibly matching TRBD1 (5 bases). CDR1 and CDR2 from the germline V gene are ENHRY and SYGVKD. This CDR3 has 11 residues. Trimming pared 5 bases from V and 4 bases from J, leaving 6 bases between. In nucleotides, the CDR3 is TGTGCCATCAGTCAGGGTTACGAGCAGTACTTC. Its protein product is CAISQGYEQYF.

The chain has TRBV18 and TRBJ1-5; no reliable D call. V shed 5 bases and J shed 2 bases, with 7 bases lying between them. Germline CDR1 KGHSH, CDR2 LQKENI. CDR3 length: 13 amino acids. The DNA for the CDR3 is TGTGCCAGCTCAGGAGGGCGCAATCAGCCCCAGCATTTT. It yields the protein CASSGGRNQPQHF. The variable domain in full, completed from reference TRBV18 and TRBJ1-5, reads NAGVMQNPRHLVRRRGQEARLRCSPMKGHSHVYWYRQLPEEGLKFMVYLQKENIIDESGMPKERFSAEFPKEGPSILRIQQVVRGDSAAYFCASSGGRNQPQHFGDGTRLSIL.

Worth noting for this clone: A read error may account for a junction end that differs from germline. The chain has TRBV25-1 and TRBJ1-2; TRBD1 agrees at 9 bases. The CDR3 spans 14 residues. Germline CDR1 reads MGHDK; CDR2 reads SYGVNS. CDR3 sequence: CASSSRDRVSGYPF. In nucleotides, the CDR3 is TGTGCCAGCAGCTCCCGGGACAGGGTGTCAGGCTACCCCTTC.